This T cell receptor (beta chain) was observed in a study of control samples from healthy donors and cancer patients. V lost 4 bases and J 4 bases, leaving 5 bases between the germline ends. CDR3 length: 11 residues. The germline gives CDR1 GTSNPN, CDR2 SVGIG (reference sequence). Sequencing used immunoSEQ multiplex PCR; TCRdb keeps in-frame clones, though not all of them. The sample shows approximately 94,000 clones, approximately 90% of them seen only once. The origin of this receptor is a woman between 25 and 40 years old in good health. The source material was blood. The rearrangement joins TRBV30 to TRBJ1-3; D ambiguous. The CDR3 spells CAWTSGNTIYF. The CDR3 DNA sequence: TGTGCCTGGACGTCGGGAAACACCATATATTTT.